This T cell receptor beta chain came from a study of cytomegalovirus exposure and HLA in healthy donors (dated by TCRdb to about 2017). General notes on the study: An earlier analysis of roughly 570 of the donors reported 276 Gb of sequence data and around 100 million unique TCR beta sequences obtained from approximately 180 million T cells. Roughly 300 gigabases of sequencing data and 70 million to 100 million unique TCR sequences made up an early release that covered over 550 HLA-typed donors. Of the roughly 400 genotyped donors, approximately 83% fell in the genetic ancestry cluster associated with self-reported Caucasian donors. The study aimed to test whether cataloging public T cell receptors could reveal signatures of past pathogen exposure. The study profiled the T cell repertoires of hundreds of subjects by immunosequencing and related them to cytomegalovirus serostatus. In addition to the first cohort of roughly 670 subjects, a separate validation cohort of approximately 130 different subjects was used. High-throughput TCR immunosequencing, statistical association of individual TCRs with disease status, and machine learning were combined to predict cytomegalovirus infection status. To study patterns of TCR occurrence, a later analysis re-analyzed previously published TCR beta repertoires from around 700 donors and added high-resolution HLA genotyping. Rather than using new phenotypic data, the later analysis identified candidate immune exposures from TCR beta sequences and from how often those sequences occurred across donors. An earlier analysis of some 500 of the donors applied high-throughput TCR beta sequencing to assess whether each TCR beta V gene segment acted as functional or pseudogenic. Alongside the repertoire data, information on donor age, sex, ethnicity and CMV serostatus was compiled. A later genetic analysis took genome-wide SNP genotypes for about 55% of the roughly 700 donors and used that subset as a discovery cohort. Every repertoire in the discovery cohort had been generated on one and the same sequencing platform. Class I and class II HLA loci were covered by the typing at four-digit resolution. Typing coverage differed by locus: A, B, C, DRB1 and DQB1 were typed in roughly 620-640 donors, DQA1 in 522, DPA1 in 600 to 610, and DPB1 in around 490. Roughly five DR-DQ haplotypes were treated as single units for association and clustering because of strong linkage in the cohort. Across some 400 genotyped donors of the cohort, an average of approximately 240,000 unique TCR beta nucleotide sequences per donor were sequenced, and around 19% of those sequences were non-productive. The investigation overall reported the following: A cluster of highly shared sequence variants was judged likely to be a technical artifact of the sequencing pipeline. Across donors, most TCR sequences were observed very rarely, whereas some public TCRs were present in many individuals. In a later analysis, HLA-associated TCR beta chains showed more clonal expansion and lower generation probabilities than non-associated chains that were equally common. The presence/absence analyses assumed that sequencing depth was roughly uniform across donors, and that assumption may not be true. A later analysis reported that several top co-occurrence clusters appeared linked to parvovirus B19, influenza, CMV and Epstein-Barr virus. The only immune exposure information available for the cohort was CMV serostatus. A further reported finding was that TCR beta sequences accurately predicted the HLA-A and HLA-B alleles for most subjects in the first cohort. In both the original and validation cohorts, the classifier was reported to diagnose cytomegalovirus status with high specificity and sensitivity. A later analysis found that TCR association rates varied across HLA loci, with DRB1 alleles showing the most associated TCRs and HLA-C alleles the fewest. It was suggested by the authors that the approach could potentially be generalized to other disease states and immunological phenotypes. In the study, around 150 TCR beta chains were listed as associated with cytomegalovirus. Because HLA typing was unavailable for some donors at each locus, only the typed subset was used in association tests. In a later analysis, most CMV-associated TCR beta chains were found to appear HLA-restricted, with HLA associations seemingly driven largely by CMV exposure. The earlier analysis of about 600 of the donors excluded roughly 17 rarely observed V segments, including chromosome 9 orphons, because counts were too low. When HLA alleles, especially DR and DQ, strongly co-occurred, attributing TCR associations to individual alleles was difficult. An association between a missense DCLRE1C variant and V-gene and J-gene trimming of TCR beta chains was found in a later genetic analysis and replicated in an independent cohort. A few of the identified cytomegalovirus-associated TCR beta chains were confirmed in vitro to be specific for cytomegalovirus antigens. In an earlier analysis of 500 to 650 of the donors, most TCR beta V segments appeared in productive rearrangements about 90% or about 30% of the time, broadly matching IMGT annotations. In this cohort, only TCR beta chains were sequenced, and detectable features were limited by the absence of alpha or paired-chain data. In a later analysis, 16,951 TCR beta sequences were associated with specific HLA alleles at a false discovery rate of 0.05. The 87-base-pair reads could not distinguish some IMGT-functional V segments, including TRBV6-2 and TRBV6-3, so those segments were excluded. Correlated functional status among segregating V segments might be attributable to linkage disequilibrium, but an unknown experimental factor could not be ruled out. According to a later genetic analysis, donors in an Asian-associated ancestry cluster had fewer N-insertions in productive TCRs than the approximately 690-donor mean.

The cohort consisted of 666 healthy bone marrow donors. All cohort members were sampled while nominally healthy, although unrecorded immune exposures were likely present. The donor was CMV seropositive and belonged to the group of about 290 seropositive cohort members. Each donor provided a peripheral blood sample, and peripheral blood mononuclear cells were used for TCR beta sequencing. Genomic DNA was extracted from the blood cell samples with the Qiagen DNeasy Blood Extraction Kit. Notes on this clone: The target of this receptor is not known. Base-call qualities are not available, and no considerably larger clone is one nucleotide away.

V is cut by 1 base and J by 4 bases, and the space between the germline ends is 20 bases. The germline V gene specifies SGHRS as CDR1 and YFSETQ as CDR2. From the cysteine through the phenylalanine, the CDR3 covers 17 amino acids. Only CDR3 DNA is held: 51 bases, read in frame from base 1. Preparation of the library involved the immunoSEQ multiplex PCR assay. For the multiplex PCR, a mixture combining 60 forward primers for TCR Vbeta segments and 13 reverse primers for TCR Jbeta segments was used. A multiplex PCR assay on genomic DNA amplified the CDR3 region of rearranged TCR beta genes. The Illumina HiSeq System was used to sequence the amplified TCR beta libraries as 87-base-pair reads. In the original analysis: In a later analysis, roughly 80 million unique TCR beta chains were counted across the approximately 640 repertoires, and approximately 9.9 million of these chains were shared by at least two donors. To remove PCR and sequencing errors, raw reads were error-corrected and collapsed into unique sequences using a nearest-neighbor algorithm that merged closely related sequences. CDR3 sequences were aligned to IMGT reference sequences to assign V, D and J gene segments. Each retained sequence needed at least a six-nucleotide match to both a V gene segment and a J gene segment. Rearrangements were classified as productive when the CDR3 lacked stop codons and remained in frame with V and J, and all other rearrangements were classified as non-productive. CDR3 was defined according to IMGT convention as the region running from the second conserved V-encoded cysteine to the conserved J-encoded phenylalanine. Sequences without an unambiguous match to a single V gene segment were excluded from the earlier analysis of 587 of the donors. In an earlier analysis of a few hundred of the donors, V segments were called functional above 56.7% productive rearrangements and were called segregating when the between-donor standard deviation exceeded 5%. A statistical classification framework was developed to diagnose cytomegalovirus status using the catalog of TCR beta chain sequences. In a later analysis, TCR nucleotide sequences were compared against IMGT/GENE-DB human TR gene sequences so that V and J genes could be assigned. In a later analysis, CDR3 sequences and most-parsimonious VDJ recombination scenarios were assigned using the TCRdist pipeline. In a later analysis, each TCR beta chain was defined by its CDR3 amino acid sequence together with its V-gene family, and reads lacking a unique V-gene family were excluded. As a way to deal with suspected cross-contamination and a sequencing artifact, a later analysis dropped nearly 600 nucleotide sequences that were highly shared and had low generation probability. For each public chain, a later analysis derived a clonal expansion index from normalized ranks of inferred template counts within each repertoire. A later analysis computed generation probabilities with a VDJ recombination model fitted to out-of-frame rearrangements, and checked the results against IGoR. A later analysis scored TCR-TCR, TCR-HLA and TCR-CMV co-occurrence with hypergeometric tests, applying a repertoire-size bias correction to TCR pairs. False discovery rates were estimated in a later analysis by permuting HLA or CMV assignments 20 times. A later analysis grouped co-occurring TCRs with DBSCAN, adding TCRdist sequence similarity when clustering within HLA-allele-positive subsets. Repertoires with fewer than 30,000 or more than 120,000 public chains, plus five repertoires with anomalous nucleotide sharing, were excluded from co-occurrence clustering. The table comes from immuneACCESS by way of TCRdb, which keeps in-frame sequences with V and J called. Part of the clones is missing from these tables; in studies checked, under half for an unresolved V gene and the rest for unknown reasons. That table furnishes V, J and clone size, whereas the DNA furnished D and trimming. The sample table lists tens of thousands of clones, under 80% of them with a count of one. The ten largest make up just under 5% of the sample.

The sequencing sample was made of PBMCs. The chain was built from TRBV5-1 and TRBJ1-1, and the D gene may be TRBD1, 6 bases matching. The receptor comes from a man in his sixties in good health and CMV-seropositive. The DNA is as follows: TGCGCCAGCAGCTTGAGGGGGGGGCTCACCCTCTCCACTGAAGCTTTCTTT. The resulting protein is CASSLRGGLTLSTEAFF.